This T cell receptor (beta chain) was retrieved from a study of blood T cell repertoires in COVID-19. Study-level background: The samples span acute and convalescent COVID-19 from the United States, Italy and Spain. In each case, the material was cDNA or gDNA derived from T cells, B-cell-depleted T cells, or PBMCs.

Here immunoSEQ multiplex PCR was the method, and the copy in TCRdb shows in-frame clones only, minus some. The sample has 250,000 to 300,000 clones; more than 70% are singletons. The clonotype was recovered from a woman younger than 30 with acute or convalescent COVID-19. The sample taken for sequencing was peripheral blood.

Here the CDR3 DNA reads TGTGCCAGCAGCCAAGCGCCTAGCGCTTTCCCTAGCACAGATACGCAGTATTTT. Encoded protein: CASSQAPSAFPSTDTQYF. The rearrangement uses TRBV14 and TRBJ2-3; perhaps TRBD2 as D (6 bases). The germline V and J ends were trimmed by 1 base and 0 bases, with 17 bases remaining between them. Germline values: CDR1 SGHDN, CDR2 FVKESK. The CDR3 covers 18 residues.